What follows is one T cell receptor (beta chain) and its context. This clone's antigen is unknown. No base qualities exist here, and no much larger clone lies one base off it. RNA was extracted using the RNeasy kit, and roughly 0.5 to 1 microgram was reverse transcribed with random hexamers. TCR beta CDR3 regions were amplified with the immunoSEQ multiplex PCR assay covering 54 Vbeta and 13 Jbeta segments. PCR amplification bias was corrected using a synthetic template baseline for primer optimization and computational correction. The published analysis was carried out like this. Reads were annotated to V, D and J genes per IMGT and analyzed with immunoSEQ Analyzer, keeping only productive sequences. Clonality was calculated as one minus the Shannon entropy normalized by log2 of the number of productive unique sequences. For each patient and control, public and private clones were evaluated among the 100 most prevalent clones. Susac-specific clones were defined as absent from healthy and MS cohorts, around 970 published viral clones and other ImmuneACCESS disease sequences. The public reads were quality trimmed at Q25 with fastp and then assembled into clones with MiXCR by TCRdb, keeping productive beta chains. Rows are unified per CDR3 protein, each entry keeping the most common DNA and genes. The V and J calls were not made by the authors but by TCRdb's processing. The table for this sample lists roughly 180,000 distinct CDR3 sequences; about 95% of them were counted only once. The ten largest clones capture more than 0.1% of the sample.

This sample was taken from a study of CD8 T cells in Susac syndrome (dated 2019 in TCRdb). Describing the broader study: The study used repertoire sequencing to test whether antigen drove CD8+ T cell activation and differentiation in Susac syndrome.

Peripheral blood CD8+ and CD4+ T cells from healthy donors, Susac syndrome patients and multiple sclerosis patients were profiled by high-throughput TCR beta sequencing. The healthy donors served as controls matched for age and sex. CD8+ TEMRA cells were enriched by FACS, while bulk CD8+ and CD4+ T cells were purified by magnetic negative isolation. Blood was drawn into EDTA tubes, processed within 24 hours, and PBMCs were isolated by density gradient centrifugation. PBMCs destined for TCR sequencing were cryopreserved in liquid nitrogen and later thawed in a 37 °C water bath. Purity of sorted or isolated CD4+, CD8+ and CD8+ TEMRA cells was at least 90%. From a lookup of the germline V gene (reference sequence), CDR1 and CDR2 are GTSNPN and SVGIG. The CDR3 contains 12 residues, cysteine and phenylalanine counted. Only CDR3 DNA remains: 36 bases, in frame from the first base. The V end loses 1 base and the J end loses 7 bases, and a stretch of 10 bases separates them.

Study-wide findings and limitations: The number of individuals in the TCR sequencing and HLA analysis was acknowledged as relatively small.

Rearrangement joined TRBV30 to TRBJ1-1; the D region possibly corresponds to TRBD1 (6 bases align). The sequencing input was CD4+ T cells from PBMCs. The TCR originated in a human donor in good health. The DNA sequence reads TGTGCCTGGAGTGCAGGGGATGGTGAAGCTTTCTTT. This codes for CAWSAGDGEAFF.